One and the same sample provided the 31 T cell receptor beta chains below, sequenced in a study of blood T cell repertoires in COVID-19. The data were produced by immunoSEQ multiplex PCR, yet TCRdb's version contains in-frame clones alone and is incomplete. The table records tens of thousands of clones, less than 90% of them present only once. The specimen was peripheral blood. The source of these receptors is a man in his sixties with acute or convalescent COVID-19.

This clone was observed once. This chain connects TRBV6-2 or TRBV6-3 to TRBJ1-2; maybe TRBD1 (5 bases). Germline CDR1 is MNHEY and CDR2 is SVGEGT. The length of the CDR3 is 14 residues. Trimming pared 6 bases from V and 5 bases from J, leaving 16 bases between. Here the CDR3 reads CASSTPLKGYGYTF. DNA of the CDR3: TGTGCCAGCAGCACGCCCCTGAAGGGGTATGGCTACACCTTC.

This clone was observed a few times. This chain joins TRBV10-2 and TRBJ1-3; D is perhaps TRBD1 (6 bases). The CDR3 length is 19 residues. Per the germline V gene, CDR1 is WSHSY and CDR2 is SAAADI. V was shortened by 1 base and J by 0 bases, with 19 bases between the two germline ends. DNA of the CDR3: TGCGCCAGCAGTGAGTTGTTTAGGCGGGGGGCCAACTCTGGAAACACCATATATTTT. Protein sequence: CASSELFRRGANSGNTIYF.

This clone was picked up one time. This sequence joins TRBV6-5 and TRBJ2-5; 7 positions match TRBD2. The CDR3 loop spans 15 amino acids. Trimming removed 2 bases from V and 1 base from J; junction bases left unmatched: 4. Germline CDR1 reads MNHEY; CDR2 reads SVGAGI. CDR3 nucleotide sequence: TGTGCCAGCAGTTACAGCGGGACTACCCAAGAGACCCAGTACTTC. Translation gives CASSYSGTTQETQYF.

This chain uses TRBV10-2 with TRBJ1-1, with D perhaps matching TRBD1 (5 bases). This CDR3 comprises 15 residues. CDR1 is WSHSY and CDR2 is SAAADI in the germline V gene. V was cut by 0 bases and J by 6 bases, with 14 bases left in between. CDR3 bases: TGCGCCAGCAGTGAGTCGGGGGGGGGTATCTCTGAAGCTTTCTTT. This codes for CASSESGGGISEAFF.

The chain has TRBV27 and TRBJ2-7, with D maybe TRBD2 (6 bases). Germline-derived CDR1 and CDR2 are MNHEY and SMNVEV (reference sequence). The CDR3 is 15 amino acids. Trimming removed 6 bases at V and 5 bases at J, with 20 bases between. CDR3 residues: CASRDPFAGQDEQYF. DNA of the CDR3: TGTGCCAGCAGGGACCCCTTCGCGGGGCAGGACGAGCAGTACTTC.

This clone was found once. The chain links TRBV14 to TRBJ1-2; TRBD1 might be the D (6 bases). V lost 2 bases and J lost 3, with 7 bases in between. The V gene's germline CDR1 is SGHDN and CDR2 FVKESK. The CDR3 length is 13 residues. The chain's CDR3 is CASSQRQDYGYTF. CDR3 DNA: TGTGCCAGCAGCCAAAGACAGGACTATGGCTACACCTTC.

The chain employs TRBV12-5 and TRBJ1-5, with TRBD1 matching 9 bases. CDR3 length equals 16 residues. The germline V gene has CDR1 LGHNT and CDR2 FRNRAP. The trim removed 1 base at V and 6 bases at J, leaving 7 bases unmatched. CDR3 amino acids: CASGLGQGGISQPQHF. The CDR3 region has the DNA TGTGCTAGTGGTTTGGGACAGGGGGGAATCAGTCAGCCCCAGCATTTT.

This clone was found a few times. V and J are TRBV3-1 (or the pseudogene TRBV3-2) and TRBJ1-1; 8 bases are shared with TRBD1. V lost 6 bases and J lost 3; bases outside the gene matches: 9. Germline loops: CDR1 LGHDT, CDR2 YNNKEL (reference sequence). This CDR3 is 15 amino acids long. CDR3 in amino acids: CASRAIQGGHTEAFF. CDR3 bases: TGTGCCAGCAGAGCGATACAGGGGGGTCACACTGAAGCTTTCTTT.

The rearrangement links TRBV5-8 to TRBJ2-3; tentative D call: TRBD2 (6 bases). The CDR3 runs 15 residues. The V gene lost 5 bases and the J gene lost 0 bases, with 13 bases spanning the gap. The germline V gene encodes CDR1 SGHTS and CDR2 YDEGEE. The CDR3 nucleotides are TGTGCCAGCAGGACACTAGCTCGGAGCACAGATACGCAGTATTTT. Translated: CASRTLARSTDTQYF.

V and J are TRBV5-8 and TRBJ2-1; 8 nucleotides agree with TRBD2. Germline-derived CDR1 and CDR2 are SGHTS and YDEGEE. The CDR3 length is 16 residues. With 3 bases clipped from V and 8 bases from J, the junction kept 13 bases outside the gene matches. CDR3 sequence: CASSSSLSGLVYEQFF. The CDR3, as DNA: TGTGCCAGCAGCTCTTCACTATCGGGACTAGTTTATGAGCAGTTCTTC.

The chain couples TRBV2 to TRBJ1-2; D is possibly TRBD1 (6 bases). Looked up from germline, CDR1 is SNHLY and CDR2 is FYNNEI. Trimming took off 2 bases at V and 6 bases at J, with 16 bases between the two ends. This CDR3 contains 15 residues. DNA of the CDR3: TGTGCCAGCAGTGAACGGGGGGCGCTTGGTGATGGCTACACCTTC. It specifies CASSERGALGDGYTF.

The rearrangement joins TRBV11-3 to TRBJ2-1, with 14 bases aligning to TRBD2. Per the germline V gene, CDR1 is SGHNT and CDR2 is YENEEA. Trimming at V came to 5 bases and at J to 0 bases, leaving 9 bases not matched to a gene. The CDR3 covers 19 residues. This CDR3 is CASSPEGGTSGSSYNEQFF. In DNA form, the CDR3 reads TGTGCCAGCAGCCCAGAGGGGGGGACTAGCGGGAGCTCCTACAATGAGCAGTTCTTC.

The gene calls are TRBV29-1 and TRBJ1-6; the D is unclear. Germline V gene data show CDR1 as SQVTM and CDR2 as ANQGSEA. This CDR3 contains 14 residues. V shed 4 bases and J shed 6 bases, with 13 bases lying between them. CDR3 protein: CSVGGAEPNSPLHF. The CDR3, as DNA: TGCAGCGTTGGTGGAGCGGAACCTAATTCACCCCTCCACTTT.

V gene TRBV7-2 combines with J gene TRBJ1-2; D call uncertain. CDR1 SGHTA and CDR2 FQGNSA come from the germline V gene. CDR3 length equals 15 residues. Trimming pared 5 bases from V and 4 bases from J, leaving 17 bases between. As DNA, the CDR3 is TGTGCCAGCAGCCCCGCCCGGGGAGACGCCTATGGCTACACCTTC. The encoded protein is CASSPARGDAYGYTF.

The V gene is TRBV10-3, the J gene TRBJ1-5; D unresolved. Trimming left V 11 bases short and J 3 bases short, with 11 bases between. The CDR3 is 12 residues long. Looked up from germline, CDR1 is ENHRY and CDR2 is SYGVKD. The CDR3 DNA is TGTGCCGTCTCCAGGAACAATCAGCCCCAGCATTTT. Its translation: CAVSRNNQPQHF.

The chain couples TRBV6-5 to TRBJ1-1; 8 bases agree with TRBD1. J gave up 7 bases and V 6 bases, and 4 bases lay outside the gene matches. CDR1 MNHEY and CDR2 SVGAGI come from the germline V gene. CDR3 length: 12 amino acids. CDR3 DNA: TGTGCCAGCAGCTTCGGACAGGGTGAAGCTTTCTTT. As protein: CASSFGQGEAFF.

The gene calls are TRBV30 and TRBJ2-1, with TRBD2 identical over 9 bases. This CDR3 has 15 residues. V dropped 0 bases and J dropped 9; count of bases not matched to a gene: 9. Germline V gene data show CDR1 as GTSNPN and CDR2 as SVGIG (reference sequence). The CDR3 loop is CAWSVYGGRAFEQFF. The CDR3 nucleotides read TGTGCCTGGAGTGTATATGGCGGGAGGGCCTTTGAGCAGTTCTTC. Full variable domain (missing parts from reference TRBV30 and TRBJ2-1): SQTIHQWPATLVQPVGSPLSLECTVEGTSNPNLYWYRQAAGRGLQLLFYSVGIGQISSEVPQNLSASRPQDRQFILSSKKLLLSDSGFYLCAWSVYGGRAFEQFFGPGTRLTVL.

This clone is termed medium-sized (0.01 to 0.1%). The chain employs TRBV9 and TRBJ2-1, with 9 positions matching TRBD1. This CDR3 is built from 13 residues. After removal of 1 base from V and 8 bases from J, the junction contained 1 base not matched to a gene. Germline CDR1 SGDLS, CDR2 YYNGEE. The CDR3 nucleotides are TGTGCCAGCAGCGTAACAGGGGGCGATGAGCAGTTCTTC. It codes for CASSVTGGDEQFF.

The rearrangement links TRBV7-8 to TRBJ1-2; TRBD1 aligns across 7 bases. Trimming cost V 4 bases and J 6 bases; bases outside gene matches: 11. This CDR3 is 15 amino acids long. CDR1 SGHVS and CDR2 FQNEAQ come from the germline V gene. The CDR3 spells CASSYRQGWQDGYTF. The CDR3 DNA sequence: TGTGCCAGCAGCTACCGACAGGGTTGGCAGGATGGCTACACCTTC.

CDR3 in amino acids: CASSDARKNTGELFF. The CDR3 nucleotides are TGTGCCAGCAGTGATGCCAGGAAAAACACCGGGGAGCTGTTTTTT. The chain recombines TRBV2 with TRBJ2-2; unclear D gene. Trimming removed 3 bases from V and 2 bases from J, with 10 bases in between. CDR3 length: 15 residues. Germline V gene sequence: CDR1 SNHLY, CDR2 FYNNEI.

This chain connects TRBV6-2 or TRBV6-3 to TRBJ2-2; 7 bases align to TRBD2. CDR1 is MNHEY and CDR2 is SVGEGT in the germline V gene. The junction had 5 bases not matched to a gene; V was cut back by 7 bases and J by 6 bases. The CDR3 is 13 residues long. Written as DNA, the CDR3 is TGTGCCAGCACCCCGACTAGCTCCGGGGAGCTGTTTTTT. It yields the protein CASTPTSSGELFF.

The CDR3 DNA follows: TGTGCCAGCAGTTACATGAGACAGGGGAACACTGAAGCTTTCTTT. Its translation is CASSYMRQGNTEAFF. The V and J genes are TRBV6-5 and TRBJ1-1, with 7 bases that match TRBD1. Germline CDR1 is MNHEY and CDR2 is SVGAGI. V shed 2 bases, J shed 1 base, and the junction held 4 bases outside the gene matches. The CDR3 contains 15 residues.

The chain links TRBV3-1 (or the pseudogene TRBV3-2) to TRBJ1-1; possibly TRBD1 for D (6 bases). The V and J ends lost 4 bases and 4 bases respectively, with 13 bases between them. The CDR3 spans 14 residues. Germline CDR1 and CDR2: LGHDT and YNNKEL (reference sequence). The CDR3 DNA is TGTGCCAGCAGCCTTCGGGGAGGGGGCACTGAAGCTTTCTTT. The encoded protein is CASSLRGGGTEAFF.

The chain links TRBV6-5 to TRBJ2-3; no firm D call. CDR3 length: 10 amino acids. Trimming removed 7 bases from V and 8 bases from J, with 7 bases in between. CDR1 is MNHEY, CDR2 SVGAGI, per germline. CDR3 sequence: CASMARTQYF. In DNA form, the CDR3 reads TGTGCCAGCATGGCACGTACGCAGTATTTT.

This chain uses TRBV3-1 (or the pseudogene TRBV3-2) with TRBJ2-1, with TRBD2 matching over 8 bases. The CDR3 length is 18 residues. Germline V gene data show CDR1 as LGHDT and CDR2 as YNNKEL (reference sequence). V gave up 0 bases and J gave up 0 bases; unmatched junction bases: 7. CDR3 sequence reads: CASSQEISGKSSYNEQFF. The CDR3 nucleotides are TGTGCCAGCAGCCAAGAAATTAGCGGGAAGAGCTCCTACAATGAGCAGTTCTTC.

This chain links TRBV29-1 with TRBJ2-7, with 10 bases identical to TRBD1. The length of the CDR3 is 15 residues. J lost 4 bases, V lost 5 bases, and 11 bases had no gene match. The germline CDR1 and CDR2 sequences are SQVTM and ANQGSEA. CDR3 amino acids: CSVSPGQGSRYEQYF. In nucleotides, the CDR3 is TGCAGCGTTTCTCCGGGACAGGGGTCTCGGTACGAGCAGTACTTC.

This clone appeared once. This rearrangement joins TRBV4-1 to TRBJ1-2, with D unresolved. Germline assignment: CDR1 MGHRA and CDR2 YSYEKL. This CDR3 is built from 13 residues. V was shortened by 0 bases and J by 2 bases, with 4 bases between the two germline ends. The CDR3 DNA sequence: TGCGCCAGCAGCCAAGATCCAAACTATGGCTACACCTTC. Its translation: CASSQDPNYGYTF.

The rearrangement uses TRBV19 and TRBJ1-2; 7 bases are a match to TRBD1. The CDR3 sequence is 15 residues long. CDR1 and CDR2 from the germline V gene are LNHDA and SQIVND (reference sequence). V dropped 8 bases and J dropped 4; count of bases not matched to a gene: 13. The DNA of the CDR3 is TGTGCCAGTTCTAATACAGGGGTGACTCTCTATGGCTACACCTTC. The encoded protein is CASSNTGVTLYGYTF.

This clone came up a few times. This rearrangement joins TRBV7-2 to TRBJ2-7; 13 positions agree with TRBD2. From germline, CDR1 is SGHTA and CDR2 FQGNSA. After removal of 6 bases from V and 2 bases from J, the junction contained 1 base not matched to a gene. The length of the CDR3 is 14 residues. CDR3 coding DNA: TGTGCCAGCAGACTAGCGGGAGGGACCTACGAGCAGTACTTC. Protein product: CASRLAGGTYEQYF.

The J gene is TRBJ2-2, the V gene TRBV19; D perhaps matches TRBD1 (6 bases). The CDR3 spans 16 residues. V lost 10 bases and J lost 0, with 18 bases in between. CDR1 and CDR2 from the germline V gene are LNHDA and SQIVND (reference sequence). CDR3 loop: CATKRGQNSNTGELFF. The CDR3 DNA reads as TGTGCCACCAAACGAGGACAGAACTCGAACACCGGGGAGCTGTTTTTT. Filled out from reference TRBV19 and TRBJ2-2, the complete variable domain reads DGGITQSPKYLFRKEGQNVTLSCEQNLNHDAMYWYRQDPGQGLRLIYYSQIVNDFQKGDIAEGYSVSREKKESFPLTVTSAQKNPTAFYLCATKRGQNSNTGELFFGEGSRLTVL.

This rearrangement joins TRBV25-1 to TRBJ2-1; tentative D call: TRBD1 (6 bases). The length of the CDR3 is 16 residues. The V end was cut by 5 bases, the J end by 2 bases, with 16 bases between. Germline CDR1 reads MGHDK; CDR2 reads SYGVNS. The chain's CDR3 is CASSPLTGHTYNEQFF. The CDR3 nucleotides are TGTGCCAGCAGTCCCCTTACAGGGCATACCTACAATGAGCAGTTCTTC.